One and the same sample provided the 22 T cell receptor beta chains below, sequenced in a study of blood T cell repertoires in COVID-19. Repertoires were generated with immunoSEQ multiplex PCR, while TCRdb's copy carries only in-frame clones and drops some. The sample lists about 250,000 clones; approximately 88% were seen once. The sequenced material came from peripheral blood. Every receptor here comes from a man aged 40-50 years with acute or convalescent COVID-19.

The chain joins TRBV9 to TRBJ1-1; no clear D. CDR1 and CDR2 from the germline V gene are SGDLS and YYNGEE. This CDR3 has 14 residues. The V end was cut by 0 bases, the J end by 0 bases, with 6 bases between. DNA for the CDR3: TGTGCCAGCAGCGTAGGGACTTTGAACACTGAAGCTTTCTTT. Its protein product is CASSVGTLNTEAFF.

In its sample, this clone was seen a few times. This rearrangement joins TRBV6-1 to TRBJ2-6; no clear D gene. This CDR3 spans 15 amino acids. Deletions cut 1 base from V and 0 bases from J, with 4 bases between. Germline CDR1 reads MNHNS; CDR2 reads SASEGT. Here the CDR3 DNA reads TGTGCCAGCAGTGAAGGGCCCTCTGGGGCCAACGTCCTGACTTTC. Its protein is CASSEGPSGANVLTF.

J is TRBJ2-2 and V is TRBV5-4, with 7 bases identical to TRBD2. V lost 0 bases and J lost 2; bases outside the gene matches: 7. The CDR3 is 17 amino acids. The germline gives CDR1 SGHNT, CDR2 YYREEE (reference sequence). CDR3 sequence reads: CASSLARASGNTGELFF. CDR3 sequence (DNA): TGTGCCAGCAGCTTGGCGCGGGCTAGCGGAAACACCGGGGAGCTGTTTTTT.

The V call is TRBV11-2, the J call TRBJ2-1; 9 bases agree with TRBD1. The V gene end was trimmed by 3 bases and the J gene end by 8 bases; junction bases not matched to a gene: 8. The CDR3 is made up of 15 amino acids. CDR1 and CDR2 from the germline V gene are SGHAT and FQNNGV. Here the CDR3 DNA reads TGTGCCAGCAGCTTCTCGGGACAGGGAGGCGATGAGCAGTTCTTC. Translation: CASSFSGQGGDEQFF.

This chain uses TRBV6-5 with TRBJ1-6; 8 bases are a match to TRBD1. V shed 6 bases and J 7 bases; nucleotides not matched to a gene: 5. In germline, CDR1 is MNHEY, CDR2 SVGAGI. This CDR3 is 14 amino acids long. This CDR3 reads CASSQGQANSPLHF. The DNA for the CDR3 is TGTGCCAGCAGCCAGGGACAGGCGAATTCACCCCTCCACTTT.

This clone was picked up a small number of times. The rearrangement joins TRBV18 to TRBJ1-3, with 9 bases matching TRBD1. The CDR3 has 17 residues. Germline-derived CDR1 and CDR2 are KGHSH and LQKENI. Trimming cost V 2 bases and J 4 bases; bases outside gene matches: 9. The CDR3 protein is CASSPGTGMSGGNTIYF. CDR3 coding DNA: TGTGCCAGCTCACCAGGGACAGGGATGTCGGGAGGAAACACCATATATTTT.

V usage is TRBV30 and J usage is TRBJ1-3; D is uncertain. V was clipped by 1 base and J by 0 bases, with 4 bases between them. This CDR3 contains 13 residues. Per germline, CDR1 GTSNPN and CDR2 SVGIG (reference sequence). CDR3 in amino acids: CAWSAGSGNTIYF. The CDR3 bases are TGTGCCTGGAGTGCGGGCTCTGGAAACACCATATATTTT.

The rearrangement uses TRBV14 and TRBJ2-7; the match to TRBD1 covers 9 bases. The germline V gene encodes CDR1 SGHDN and CDR2 FVKESK. There are 15 residues in the CDR3. V dropped 2 bases and J dropped 7; count of bases not matched to a gene: 9. CDR3 sequence reads: CASSQPGQGGLEQYF. In DNA, the CDR3 is TGTGCCAGCAGCCAACCGGGACAGGGAGGTTTGGAGCAGTACTTC.

This rearrangement joins TRBV28 to TRBJ1-1, with D unclear. Trimming cost V 4 bases and J 0 bases, with 6 bases left between them. CDR1 and CDR2 from the germline V gene are MDHEN and SYDVKM. The CDR3 has 13 amino acids. The CDR3 DNA sequence: TGTGCCAGCAGTTCGGTGATGAACACTGAAGCTTTCTTT. Protein product: CASSSVMNTEAFF.

The rearrangement links TRBV5-6 to TRBJ2-7; D might be TRBD1 (6 bases). The germline gives CDR1 SGHDT, CDR2 YYEEEE. The CDR3 is 13 residues long. V lost 2 bases and J lost 5, with 11 bases in between. DNA of the CDR3: TGTGCCAGCAGCTTTACAGGGATCCACGAGCAGTACTTC. Protein product: CASSFTGIHEQYF. Combining the CDR3 with reference TRBV5-6 and TRBJ2-7 gives the whole variable domain DAGVTQSPTHLIKTRGQQVTLRCSPKSGHDTVSWYQQALGQGPQFIFQYYEEEERQRGNFPDRFSGHQFPNYSSELNVNALLLGDSALYLCASSFTGIHEQYFGPGTRLTVT.

This chain joins TRBV18 and TRBJ2-1; D not certain. CDR1 is KGHSH, CDR2 LQKENI, per germline. CDR3 length equals 14 residues. V was shortened by 10 bases and J by 0 bases, with 13 bases between the two germline ends. The CDR3 protein is CATNEARSYNEQFF. In DNA form, the CDR3 reads TGTGCCACTAACGAGGCCCGCTCCTACAATGAGCAGTTCTTC.

The gene calls are TRBV6-5 and TRBJ2-1; weak D call: TRBD2 (5 bases). The CDR3 has 15 residues. V was shortened by 5 bases and J by 4 bases, with 15 bases between the two germline ends. Germline CDR1 is MNHEY and CDR2 is SVGAGI. CDR3 bases: TGTGCCAGCAGTCCCTCCCTTTGGAGGTACAATGAGCAGTTCTTC. This translates into CASSPSLWRYNEQFF.

J is TRBJ2-2 and V is TRBV4-1; D unclear. The CDR3 length is 16 residues. V dropped 6 bases and J dropped 2 bases, with 16 bases sitting between them. Germline CDR1 and CDR2: MGHRA and YSYEKL. CDR3 region: CASSPLEQVNTGELFF. The CDR3 coding sequence is TGCGCCAGCAGTCCCCTTGAGCAGGTTAACACCGGGGAGCTGTTTTTT.

CDR3 nucleotides: TGTGCCAGTAGAACGACACGGATGAACACTGAAGCTTTCTTT. This gives the protein CASRTTRMNTEAFF. J is TRBJ1-1 and V is TRBV19; D not certain. V was clipped by 6 bases and J by 0 bases, with 11 bases between them. The CDR3 loop spans 14 amino acids. Per the germline V gene, CDR1 is LNHDA and CDR2 is SQIVND (reference sequence).

The gene calls are TRBV30 and TRBJ1-2; TRBD1 might be the D (5 bases). CDR3 length equals 14 residues. Trimming took off 3 bases at V and 8 bases at J, with 19 bases between the two ends. Germline V lookup: CDR1 GTSNPN, CDR2 SVGIG (reference sequence). The CDR3 region has the DNA TGTGCCTGGAGGCGACTGGGAGGGGAGGACGGCTACACCTTC. This sequence encodes CAWRRLGGEDGYTF. The whole variable domain, filled in from reference TRBV30 and TRBJ1-2, reads SQTIHQWPATLVQPVGSPLSLECTVEGTSNPNLYWYRQAAGRGLQLLFYSVGIGQISSEVPQNLSASRPQDRQFILSSKKLLLSDSGFYLCAWRRLGGEDGYTFGSGTRLTVV.

The gene calls are TRBV27 and TRBJ2-1, with D perhaps matching TRBD1 (6 bases). The CDR3 length is 18 residues. Germline CDR1 and CDR2: MNHEY and SMNVEV (reference sequence). Between the trimmed V and J ends, which lost 2 bases and 0 bases, there was a span of 17 bases. The CDR3 region is CASSLGGRGLISYNEQFF. The CDR3 region has the DNA TGTGCCAGCAGTTTAGGGGGCCGCGGGCTAATCTCCTACAATGAGCAGTTCTTC.

V gene TRBV21-1 combines with J gene TRBJ2-1; whether TRBD1, the table's D call, matches the DNA was not checked. TRBV21-1 is flagged as a pseudogene. The CDR3 is made up of 17 amino acids. The CDR3 region is CASSPSDRGGTYNEQFF. CDR3 nucleotides: TGTGCCAGCAGCCCTTCCGACAGGGGGGGCACCTACAATGAGCAGTTCTTC.

The CDR3 DNA reads as TGTGCCAGCTCACCCGGAACTAGCGATCGGGGCGAGCAGTACTTC. This translates into CASSPGTSDRGEQYF. The V gene is TRBV18, the J gene TRBJ2-7; 7 positions match TRBD2. The ends lost 3 bases at V and 6 bases at J; junction bases unmatched: 11. The germline CDR1 and CDR2 sequences are KGHSH and LQKENI. The CDR3 is 15 residues long.

The genes are TRBV12-3 or TRBV12-4 and TRBJ2-3, with a tentative D call TRBD2 (5 bases). CDR3 length: 13 residues. The V and J ends lost 5 bases and 6 bases respectively, with 12 bases between them. The CDR3 nucleotides are TGTGCCAGCAGTATGGACTCGACGGATACGCAGTATTTT. Residues: CASSMDSTDTQYF.

This chain links TRBV6-5 with TRBJ2-7; D might be TRBD2 (5 bases). Germline V gene data show CDR1 as MNHEY and CDR2 as SVGAGI. V lost 0 bases and J lost 0, with 9 bases in between. The CDR3 is 15 amino acids. DNA for the CDR3: TGTGCCAGCAGTTACTCCCTAGCCAGCTCCTACGAGCAGTACTTC. Translated, it gives CASSYSLASSYEQYF.

The chain is built from TRBV25-1 and TRBJ2-4, with TRBD1 identical over 8 bases. The trim removed 6 bases at V and 9 bases at J, leaving 10 bases unmatched. Germline CDR1 reads MGHDK; CDR2 reads SYGVNS. CDR3 length equals 14 residues. In DNA form, the CDR3 reads TGTGCCAGCAGCCCCGGACAGGGTAGGGCCATTCAGTACTTC. It codes for CASSPGQGRAIQYF.

The chain combines TRBV27 with TRBJ2-3; possible D gene TRBD1, 5 bases. Per germline, CDR1 MNHEY and CDR2 SMNVEV (reference sequence). CDR3 length equals 17 residues. V gave up 6 bases and J gave up 1 base, with 20 bases separating them. CDR3: CASSSPLQGTGTDTQYF. The CDR3 region has the DNA TGTGCCAGCAGCTCGCCCCTTCAGGGTACGGGCACAGATACGCAGTATTTT.